This TCR beta chain comes out of a study of T cell responses to AZD1222 COVID-19 vaccine. Measured with immunoSEQ multiplex PCR; TCRdb has only the in-frame clones, and not every one. This table holds tens of thousands of clones, over 85% found once. Per germline, CDR1 KGHSH and CDR2 LQKENI. The CDR3 totals 15 residues. V was pared by 6 bases and J by 2 bases, with 10 bases of the junction left unmatched. Broader study findings: There were vaccine-associated CD4 TCRs across spike, dominant at 160-218 and 743-854.

On this clone: The antigen is unknown.

The input for sequencing was peripheral blood, taken on day 0 of AZD1222 vaccination. This TCR was recovered from an adult in good health. The rearrangement joins TRBV18 to TRBJ2-7, with 7 nucleotides matching TRBD1. Here the CDR3 reads CASSPGDSQAYEQYF. The CDR3 DNA follows: TGTGCCAGCTCCCCAGGGGACAGTCAAGCCTACGAGCAGTACTTC.